The present TCR beta chain was sequenced within a study of cytomegalovirus exposure and HLA in healthy donors. Study findings and constraints: Previous analysis showed most TCR beta V segments were productive about 90% or about 30% of the time. CMV serostatus was the only recorded immune exposure for donors.

Note on this clone: As yet, its antigen is unknown.

The PCR was carried out with 60 Vbeta primers and 13 Jbeta primers. Here immunoSEQ multiplex PCR was the method, and the copy in TCRdb shows in-frame clones only, minus some. The sample lists approximately 160,000 clones, approximately 67% seen once, with roughly 4.4% in the top ten. The donors gave bone marrow, and they were healthy. V lost 5 bases to trimming and J lost 5 bases, with 14 bases between them. The V gene's germline CDR1 is SGHRS and CDR2 YFSETQ. This CDR3 has 14 amino acids. The chain employs TRBV5-1 and TRBJ2-1; D is possibly TRBD2 (7 bases). The TCR comes from a woman under 30 in good health and CMV-seropositive. Sequencing input: PBMCs. The CDR3 DNA is TGCGCCAGCAGTAATGCGGGGGCCCACAATGAGCAGTTCTTC. Its translation is CASSNAGAHNEQFF.